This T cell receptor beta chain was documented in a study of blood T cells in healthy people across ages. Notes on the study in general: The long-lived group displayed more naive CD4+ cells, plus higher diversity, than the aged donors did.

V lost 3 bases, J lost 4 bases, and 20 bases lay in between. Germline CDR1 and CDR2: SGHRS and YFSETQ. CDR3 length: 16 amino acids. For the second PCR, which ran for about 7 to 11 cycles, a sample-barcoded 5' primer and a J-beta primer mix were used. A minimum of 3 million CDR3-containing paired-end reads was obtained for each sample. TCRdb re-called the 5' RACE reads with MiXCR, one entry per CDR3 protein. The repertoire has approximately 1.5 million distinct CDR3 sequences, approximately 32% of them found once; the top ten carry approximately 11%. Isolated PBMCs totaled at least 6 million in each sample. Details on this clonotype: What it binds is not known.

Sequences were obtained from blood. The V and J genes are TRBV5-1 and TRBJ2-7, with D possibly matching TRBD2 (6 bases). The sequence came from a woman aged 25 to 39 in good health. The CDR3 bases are TGCGCCAGCAGCTCGGCCTCATGGGGGGAGTTATACGAGCAGTACTTC. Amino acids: CASSSASWGELYEQYF.